The clone carrying this TCR beta chain is a singleton in its sample. Its specificity is not known. The sample is drawn from a study of lymphopenia after photon versus proton radiotherapy. The repertoire was sequenced with immunoSEQ multiplex PCR; TCRdb's copy has only in-frame clones and lacks some. The table has more than 70,000 clones, around four fifths seen once. CDR1 and CDR2 from the germline V gene are SGHRS and YFSETQ. The CDR3 consists of 15 residues. V lost 6 bases to trimming and J lost 1 base; unmatched junction nucleotides: 6. Study results and limitations: After the lymphocyte nadir, photon-treated repertoires showed oligoclonal expansion, especially of CD8+ Temra cells. Proton therapy kept repertoires fairly stable, unlike photons, which gained effector/memory cells. Better survival with proton therapy was suggested as possible, not demonstrated.

The chain uses TRBV5-1 and TRBJ2-2; 7 bases are a match to TRBD1. The starting material was peripheral blood, obtained from a patient treated with proton-based radiotherapy. This sequence originates from a man aged 60 to 75 with pancreatic cancer. The CDR3 DNA reads as TGCGCCAGCAACCTGGACAGGATGAACACCGGGGAGCTGTTTTTT. Residues: CASNLDRMNTGELFF.